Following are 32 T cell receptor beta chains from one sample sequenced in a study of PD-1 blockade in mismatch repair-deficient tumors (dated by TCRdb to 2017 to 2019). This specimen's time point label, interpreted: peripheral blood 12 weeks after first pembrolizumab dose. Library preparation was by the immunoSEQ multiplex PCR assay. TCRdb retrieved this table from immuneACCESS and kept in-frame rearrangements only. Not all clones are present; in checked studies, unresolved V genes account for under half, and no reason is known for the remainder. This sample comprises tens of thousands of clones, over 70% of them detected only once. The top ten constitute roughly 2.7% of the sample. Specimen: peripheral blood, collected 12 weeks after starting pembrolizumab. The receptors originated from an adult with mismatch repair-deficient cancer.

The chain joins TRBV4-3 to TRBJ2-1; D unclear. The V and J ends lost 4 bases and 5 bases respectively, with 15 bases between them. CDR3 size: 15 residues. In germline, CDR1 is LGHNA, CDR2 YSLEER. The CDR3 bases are TGCGCCAGCAGCCCAAGAACCCGGGCGGACAATGAGCAGTTCTTC. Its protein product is CASSPRTRADNEQFF.

The CDR3 bases are TGTGCCAGCAGCTTCGGGACTAGCGGTAGGGCTAGCACAGATACGCAGTATTTT. Translating it yields CASSFGTSGRASTDTQYF. The chain combines TRBV5-4 with TRBJ2-3, with 11 bases aligning to TRBD2. CDR1 and CDR2 from the germline V gene are SGHNT and YYREEE (reference sequence). V shed 2 bases, J shed 0 bases, and the junction held 8 bases outside the gene matches. This CDR3 is built from 18 residues.

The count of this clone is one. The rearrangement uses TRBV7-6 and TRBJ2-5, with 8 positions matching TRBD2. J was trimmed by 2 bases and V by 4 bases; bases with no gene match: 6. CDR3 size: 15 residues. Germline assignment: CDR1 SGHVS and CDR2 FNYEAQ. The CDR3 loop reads CASSYSGKDQETQYF. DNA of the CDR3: TGTGCCAGCAGCTATAGCGGGAAGGATCAAGAGACCCAGTACTTC.

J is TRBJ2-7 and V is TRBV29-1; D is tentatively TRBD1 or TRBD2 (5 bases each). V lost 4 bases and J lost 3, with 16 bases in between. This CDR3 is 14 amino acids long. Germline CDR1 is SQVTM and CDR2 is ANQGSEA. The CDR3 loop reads CSVVLSGTYYEQYF. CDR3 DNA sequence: TGCAGCGTTGTTCTGTCCGGGACCTACTACGAGCAGTACTTC.

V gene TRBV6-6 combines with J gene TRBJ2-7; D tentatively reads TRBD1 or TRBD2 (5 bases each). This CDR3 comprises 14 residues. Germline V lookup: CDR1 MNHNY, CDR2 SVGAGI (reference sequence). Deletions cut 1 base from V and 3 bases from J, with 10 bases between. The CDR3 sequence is CASSYWDGYYEQYF. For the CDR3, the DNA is TGTGCCAGCAGTTACTGGGACGGATACTACGAGCAGTACTTC.

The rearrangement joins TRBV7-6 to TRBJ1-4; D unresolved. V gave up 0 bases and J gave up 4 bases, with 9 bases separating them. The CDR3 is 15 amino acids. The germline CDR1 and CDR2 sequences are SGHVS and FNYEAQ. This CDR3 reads CASSLAPASNEKLFF. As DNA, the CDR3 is TGTGCCAGCAGCTTAGCCCCGGCAAGTAATGAAAAACTGTTTTTT.

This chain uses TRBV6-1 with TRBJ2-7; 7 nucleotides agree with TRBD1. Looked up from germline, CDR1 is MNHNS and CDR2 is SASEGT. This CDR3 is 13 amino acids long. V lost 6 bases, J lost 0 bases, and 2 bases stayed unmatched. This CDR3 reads CASRNRGSYEQYF. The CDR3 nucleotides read TGTGCCAGCAGGAACAGGGGCTCCTACGAGCAGTACTTC.

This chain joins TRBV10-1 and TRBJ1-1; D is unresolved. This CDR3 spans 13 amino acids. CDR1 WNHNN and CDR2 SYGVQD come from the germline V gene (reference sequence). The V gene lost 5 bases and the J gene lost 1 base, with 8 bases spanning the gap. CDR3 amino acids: CASSRQANTEAFF. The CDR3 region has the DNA TGCGCCAGCAGTCGACAAGCGAACACTGAAGCTTTCTTT.

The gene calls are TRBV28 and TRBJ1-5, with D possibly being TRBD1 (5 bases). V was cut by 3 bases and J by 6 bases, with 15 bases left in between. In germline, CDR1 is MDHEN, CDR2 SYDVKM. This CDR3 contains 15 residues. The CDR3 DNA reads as TGTGCCAGCAGTTTTGGTCAGGGTGGGGGTCAGCCCCAGCATTTT. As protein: CASSFGQGGGQPQHF.

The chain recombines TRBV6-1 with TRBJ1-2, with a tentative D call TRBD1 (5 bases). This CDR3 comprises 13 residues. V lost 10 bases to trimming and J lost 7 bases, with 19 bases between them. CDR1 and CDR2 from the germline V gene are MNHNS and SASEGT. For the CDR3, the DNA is TGTGCCACCTTAGACAGAGGGAGCCGTGGCTACACCTTC. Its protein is CATLDRGSRGYTF.

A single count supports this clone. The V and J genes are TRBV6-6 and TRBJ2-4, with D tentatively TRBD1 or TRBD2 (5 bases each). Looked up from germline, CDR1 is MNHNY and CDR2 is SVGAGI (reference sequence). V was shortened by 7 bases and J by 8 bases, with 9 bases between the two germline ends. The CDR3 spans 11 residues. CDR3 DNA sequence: TGTGCCAGCACTGGGGGAGACATTCAGTACTTC. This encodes CASTGGDIQYF.

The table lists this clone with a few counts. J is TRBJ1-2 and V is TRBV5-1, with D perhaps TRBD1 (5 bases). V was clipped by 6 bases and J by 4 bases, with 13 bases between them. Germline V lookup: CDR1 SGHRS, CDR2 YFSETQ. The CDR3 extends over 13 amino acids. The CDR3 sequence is CASTLQGGYGYTF. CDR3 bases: TGCGCCAGCACCCTGCAGGGTGGCTATGGCTACACCTTC.

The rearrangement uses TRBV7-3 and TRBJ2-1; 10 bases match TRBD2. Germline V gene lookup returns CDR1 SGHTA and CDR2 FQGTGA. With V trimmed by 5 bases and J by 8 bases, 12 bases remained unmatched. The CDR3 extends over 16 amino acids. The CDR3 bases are TGTGCCAGCAGCCCTCGCGGTCCTAGCGGGAGCGATGAGCAGTTCTTC. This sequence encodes CASSPRGPSGSDEQFF. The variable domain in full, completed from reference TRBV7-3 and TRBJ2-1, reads GAGVSQTPSNKVTEKGKYVELRCDPISGHTALYWYRQSLGQGPEFLIYFQGTGAADDSGLPNDRFFAVRPEGSVSTLKIQRTERGDSAVYLCASSPRGPSGSDEQFFGPGTRLTVL.

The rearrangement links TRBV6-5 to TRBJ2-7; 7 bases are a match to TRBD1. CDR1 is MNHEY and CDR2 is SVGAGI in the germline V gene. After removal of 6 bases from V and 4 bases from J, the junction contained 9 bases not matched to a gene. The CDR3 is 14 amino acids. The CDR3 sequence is CASSPGTAGYEQYF. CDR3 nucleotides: TGTGCCAGCAGCCCGGGGACAGCTGGATACGAGCAGTACTTC.

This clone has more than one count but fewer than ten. This CDR3 reads CASSPTGDTGELFF. CDR3 nucleotides: TGTGCCAGCAGCCCTACAGGGGACACCGGGGAGCTGTTTTTT. The V call is TRBV7-9, the J call TRBJ2-2; 7 nucleotides match TRBD1. In germline, CDR1 is SEHNR, CDR2 FQNEAQ (reference sequence). The trim removed 5 bases at V and 3 bases at J, leaving 3 bases unmatched. The CDR3 spans 14 residues.

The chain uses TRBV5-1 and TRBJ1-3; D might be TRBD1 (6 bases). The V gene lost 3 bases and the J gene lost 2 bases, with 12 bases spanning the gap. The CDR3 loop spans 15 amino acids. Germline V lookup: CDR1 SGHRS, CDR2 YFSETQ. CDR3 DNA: TGCGCCAGCAGCTCGGGAGGGGGAACTGGAAACACCATATATTTT. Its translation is CASSSGGGTGNTIYF.

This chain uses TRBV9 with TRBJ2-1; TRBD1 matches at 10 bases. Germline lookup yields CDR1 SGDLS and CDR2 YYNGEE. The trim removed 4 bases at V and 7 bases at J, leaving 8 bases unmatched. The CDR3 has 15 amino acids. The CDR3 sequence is CASSWGTGVGNEQFF. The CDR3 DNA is TGTGCCAGCAGCTGGGGGACAGGGGTTGGTAATGAGCAGTTCTTC. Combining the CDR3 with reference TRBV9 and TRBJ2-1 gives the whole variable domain DSGVTQTPKHLITATGQRVTLRCSPRSGDLSVYWYQQSLDQGLQFLIQYYNGEERAKGNILERFSAQQFPDLHSELNLSSLELGDSALYFCASSWGTGVGNEQFFGPGTRLTVL.

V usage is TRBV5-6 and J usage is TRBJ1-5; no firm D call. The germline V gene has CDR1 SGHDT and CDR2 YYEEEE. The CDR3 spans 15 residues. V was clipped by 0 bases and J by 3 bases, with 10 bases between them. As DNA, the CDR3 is TGTGCCAGCAGCTTGGCGGGCGGGTACAATCAGCCCCAGCATTTT. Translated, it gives CASSLAGGYNQPQHF.

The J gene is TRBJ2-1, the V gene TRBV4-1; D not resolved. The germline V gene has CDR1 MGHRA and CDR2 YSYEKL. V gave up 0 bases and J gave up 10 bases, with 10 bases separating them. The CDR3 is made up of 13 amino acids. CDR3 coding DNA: TGCGCCAGCAGCCAAGATCTCAACCAGGAGCAGTTCTTC. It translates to CASSQDLNQEQFF.

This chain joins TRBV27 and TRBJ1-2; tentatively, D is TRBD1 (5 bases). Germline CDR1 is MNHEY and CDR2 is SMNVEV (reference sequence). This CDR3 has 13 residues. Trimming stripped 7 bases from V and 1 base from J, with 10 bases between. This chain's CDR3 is CASTGRDNYGYTF. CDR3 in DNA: TGTGCCAGCACGGGGCGGGATAACTATGGCTACACCTTC.

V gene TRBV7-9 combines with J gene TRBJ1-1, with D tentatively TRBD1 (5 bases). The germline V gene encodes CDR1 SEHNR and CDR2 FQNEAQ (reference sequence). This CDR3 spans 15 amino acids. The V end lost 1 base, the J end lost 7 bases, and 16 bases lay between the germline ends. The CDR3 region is CASSLGAGGDDEAFF. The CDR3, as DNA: TGTGCCAGCAGCTTAGGGGCGGGAGGGGATGATGAAGCTTTCTTT.

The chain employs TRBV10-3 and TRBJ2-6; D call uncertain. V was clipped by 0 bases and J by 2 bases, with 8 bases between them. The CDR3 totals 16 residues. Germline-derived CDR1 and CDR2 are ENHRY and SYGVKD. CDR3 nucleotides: TGTGCCATCAGTGAGTCGAACGGAGCTGGGGCCAACGTCCTGACTTTC. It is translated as CAISESNGAGANVLTF.

CDR3 nucleotides: TGTGCCAGCACCTGGACTAGCGGGAAATTCAATGAGCAGTTCTTC. Translation gives CASTWTSGKFNEQFF. The chain carries TRBV6-1 and TRBJ2-1, with 12 nucleotides matching TRBD2. J lost 6 bases, V lost 7 bases, and 7 bases had no gene match. CDR1 is MNHNS and CDR2 is SASEGT in the germline V gene. The length of the CDR3 is 15 residues.

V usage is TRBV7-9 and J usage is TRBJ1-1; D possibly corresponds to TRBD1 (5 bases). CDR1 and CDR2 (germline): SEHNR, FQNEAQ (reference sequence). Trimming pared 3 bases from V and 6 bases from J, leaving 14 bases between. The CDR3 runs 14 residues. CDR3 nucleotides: TGTGCCAGCAGCTTCCTGTCTAGGGACCCTGAAGCTTTCTTT. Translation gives CASSFLSRDPEAFF.

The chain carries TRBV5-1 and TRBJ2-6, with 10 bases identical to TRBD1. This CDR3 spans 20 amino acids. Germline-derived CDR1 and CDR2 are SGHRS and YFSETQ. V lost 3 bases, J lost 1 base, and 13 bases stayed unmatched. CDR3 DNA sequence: TGCGCCAGCAGCTCCCAAGGGCCGGGACAGGGGATTTCTGGGGCCAACGTCCTGACTTTC. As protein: CASSSQGPGQGISGANVLTF.

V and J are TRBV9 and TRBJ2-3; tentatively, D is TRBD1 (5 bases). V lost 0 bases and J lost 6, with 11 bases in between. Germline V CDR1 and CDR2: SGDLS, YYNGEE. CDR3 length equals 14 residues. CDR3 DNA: TGTGCCAGCAGCGTAGAGGGGTTAGTGGATACGCAGTATTTT. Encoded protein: CASSVEGLVDTQYF.

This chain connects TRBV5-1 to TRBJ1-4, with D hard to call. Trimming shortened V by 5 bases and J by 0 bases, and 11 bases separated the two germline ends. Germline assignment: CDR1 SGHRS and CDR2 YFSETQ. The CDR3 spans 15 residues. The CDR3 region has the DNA TGCGCCAGCAGTAGTACACCCGCAACTAATGAAAAACTGTTTTTT. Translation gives CASSSTPATNEKLFF.

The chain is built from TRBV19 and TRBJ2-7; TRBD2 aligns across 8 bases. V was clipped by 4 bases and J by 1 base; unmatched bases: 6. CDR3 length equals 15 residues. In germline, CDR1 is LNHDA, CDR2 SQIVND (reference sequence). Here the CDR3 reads CASSSTAGGSYEQYF. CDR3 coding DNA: TGTGCCAGTAGTAGTACGGCGGGAGGTTCCTACGAGCAGTACTTC.

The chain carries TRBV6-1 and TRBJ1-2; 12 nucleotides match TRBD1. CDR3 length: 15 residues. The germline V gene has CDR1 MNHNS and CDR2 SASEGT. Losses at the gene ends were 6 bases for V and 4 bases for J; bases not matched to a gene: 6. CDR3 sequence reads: CASSEGTGGIYGYTF. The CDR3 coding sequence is TGTGCCAGCAGCGAGGGGACAGGGGGCATCTATGGCTACACCTTC.

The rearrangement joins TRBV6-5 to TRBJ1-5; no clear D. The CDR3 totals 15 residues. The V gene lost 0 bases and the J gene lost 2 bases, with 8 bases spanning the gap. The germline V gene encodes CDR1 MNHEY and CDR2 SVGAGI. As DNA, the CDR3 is TGTGCCAGCAGTTACTCGAGAAAAGGCAATCAGCCCCAGCATTTT. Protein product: CASSYSRKGNQPQHF.

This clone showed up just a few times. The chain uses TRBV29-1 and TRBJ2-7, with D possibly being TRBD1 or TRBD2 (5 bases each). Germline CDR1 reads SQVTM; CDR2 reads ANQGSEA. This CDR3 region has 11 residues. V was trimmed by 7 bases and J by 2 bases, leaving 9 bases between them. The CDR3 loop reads CSGGDPYEQYF. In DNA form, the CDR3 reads TGCAGCGGAGGGGATCCCTACGAGCAGTACTTC.

As DNA, the CDR3 is TGCGCCAGCAGCTCTGGACAGGGATACACAGATACGCAGTATTTT. Translation gives CASSSGQGYTDTQYF. J is TRBJ2-3 and V is TRBV5-1; 8 bases are a match to TRBD1. The V and J ends lost 3 bases and 2 bases, in that order; junction bases with no gene match: 5. The germline CDR1 and CDR2 sequences are SGHRS and YFSETQ. This CDR3 region has 15 residues.